The next 23 T cell receptor beta chains were all read from a single sample in a study of T cell changes during pregnancy in multiple sclerosis. Libraries were prepared by immunoSEQ multiplex PCR; TCRdb keeps only in-frame clonotypes and omits some of them. The sample has around 30,000 clones; about 91% are singletons. The sample in question was CD8+ T cells from peripheral blood mononuclear cells, obtained before pregnancy. These receptors were collected from a female donor with multiple sclerosis, enrolled in a pregnancy study.

DNA for the CDR3: TGTGCCAGCAGTGAAAGGGGGGATATCAGACTAGCGGGAGGGAATGAGCAGTTCTTC. It yields the protein CASSERGDIRLAGGNEQFF. This chain uses TRBV6-1 with TRBJ2-1; 14 bases align to TRBD2. The germline V gene has CDR1 MNHNS and CDR2 SASEGT. The V segment lost 2 bases and the J segment 7 bases; nucleotides outside the gene matches: 13. This CDR3 is built from 19 residues.

The sample holds one count of this clone. J is TRBJ1-1 and V is TRBV6-5; no clear D gene. The germline CDR1 and CDR2 sequences are MNHEY and SVGAGI. The CDR3 has 16 residues. V lost 0 bases and J lost 4, with 15 bases in between. The CDR3 nucleotides read TGTGCCAGCAGTTACTCTGGAGTTACATACCTCACTGAAGCTTTCTTT. It encodes CASSYSGVTYLTEAFF.

The chain employs TRBV6-5 and TRBJ1-1; a possible D gene is TRBD1 (5 bases). The CDR3 is made up of 14 amino acids. Germline V gene sequence: CDR1 MNHEY, CDR2 SVGAGI. With 5 bases removed from V and 1 base from J, the gap between germline ends came to 11 bases. The CDR3 loop reads CASSLSTANTEAFF. CDR3 DNA sequence: TGTGCCAGCAGTCTATCGACAGCGAACACTGAAGCTTTCTTT.

V gene TRBV9 combines with J gene TRBJ1-2; a weak D match, TRBD1 (6 bases). CDR1 SGDLS and CDR2 YYNGEE come from the germline V gene. Trimming stripped 3 bases from V and 0 bases from J, with 15 bases between. There are 16 residues in the CDR3. CDR3 region: CASSGDGQPANYGYTF. The CDR3 nucleotides read TGTGCCAGCAGCGGAGACGGACAGCCCGCTAACTATGGCTACACCTTC.

The V and J genes are TRBV25-1 and TRBJ2-1; 9 bases match TRBD1. V shed 8 bases and J 10 bases; nucleotides not matched to a gene: 12. This CDR3 spans 14 amino acids. CDR1 and CDR2 (germline): MGHDK, SYGVNS. As DNA, the CDR3 is TGTGCCAGCCGGACCACCGGGACAGGGTACGAGCAGTTCTTC. This translates into CASRTTGTGYEQFF.

The chain carries TRBV5-3 and TRBJ1-3, with D possibly matching TRBD1 (6 bases). TRBV5-3 is flagged as an ORF with uncertain function. With 0 bases removed from V and 1 base from J, the gap between germline ends came to 17 bases. This CDR3 comprises 18 residues. CDR3 in amino acids: CARSLVGDIGGSGNTIYF. In DNA, the CDR3 is TGTGCCAGAAGCTTGGTTGGGGACATCGGGGGGTCTGGAAACACCATATATTTT.

DNA for the CDR3: TGTGCCAGCAGCCAAGAGGCGGGGGCCTACGAGCAGTACTTC. Translation gives CASSQEAGAYEQYF. The rearrangement links TRBV4-2 to TRBJ2-7; 7 bases are shared with TRBD2. There are 14 residues in the CDR3. Germline V CDR1 and CDR2: LGHNA, YNFKEQ. The V segment lost 0 bases and the J segment 2 bases; nucleotides outside the gene matches: 1.

The rearrangement joins TRBV14 to TRBJ1-6; tentatively, D is TRBD1 (6 bases). Germline CDR1 is SGHDN and CDR2 is FVKESK. The ends were cut back, 4 bases at V and 7 bases at J, with 14 bases in the middle. The CDR3 spans 15 residues. CDR3 sequence: CASSLKDSLNSPLHF. CDR3 DNA sequence: TGTGCCAGCAGCCTGAAGGACAGTTTGAATTCACCCCTCCACTTT.

J is TRBJ2-3 and V is TRBV27, with TRBD2 identical over 9 bases. Germline CDR1 is MNHEY and CDR2 is SMNVEV (reference sequence). Trimming took 6 bases from V and 0 from J; bases not matched to a gene: 16. The CDR3 is 19 amino acids. The CDR3: CASSDSGASGEFSTDTQYF. The CDR3 region has the DNA TGTGCCAGCAGCGACTCGGGGGCTAGCGGGGAGTTTAGCACAGATACGCAGTATTTT.

This clone was seen more than once but under ten times. This rearrangement joins TRBV27 to TRBJ2-7, with 9 bases matching TRBD1. Trimming removed 4 bases from V and 4 bases from J; junction bases left unmatched: 2. Germline V gene lookup returns CDR1 MNHEY and CDR2 SMNVEV (reference sequence). The length of the CDR3 is 13 residues. The CDR3 reads CASSWGQGYEQYF. For the CDR3, the DNA is TGTGCCAGCAGTTGGGGACAGGGTTACGAGCAGTACTTC.

The chain carries TRBV4-3 and TRBJ2-3; no definite D call. Between the trimmed V and J ends, which lost 1 base and 5 bases, there was a span of 16 bases. There are 16 residues in the CDR3. The germline CDR1 and CDR2 sequences are LGHNA and YSLEER. CDR3 in DNA: TGCGCCAGCAGCCAAGCAGACCAGGTAGTGAGAGATACGCAGTATTTT. Protein sequence: CASSQADQVVRDTQYF.

This clone was seen a handful of times. The V and J genes are TRBV4-3 and TRBJ2-7; D ambiguous. The V gene lost 3 bases and the J gene lost 7 bases, with 13 bases spanning the gap. The CDR3 extends over 13 amino acids. Germline values: CDR1 LGHNA, CDR2 YSLEER. CDR3 sequence: CASSQVPAREQYF. For the CDR3, the DNA is TGCGCCAGCAGCCAGGTACCGGCTAGAGAGCAGTACTTC.

This chain joins TRBV13 and TRBJ2-1, with 10 bases fitting TRBD2. This CDR3 has 16 residues. Per the germline V gene, CDR1 is PRHDT and CDR2 is FYEKMQ (reference sequence). Trimming at V came to 5 bases and at J to 7 bases, leaving 11 bases not matched to a gene. CDR3 sequence: CASSVGIAGGGNEQFF. The CDR3 bases are TGTGCCAGCAGCGTTGGGATAGCGGGAGGAGGAAATGAGCAGTTCTTC.

The CDR3 nucleotides read TGTGCCATCAGAGGGACTAGCGGGAGCCACGAGCAGTACTTC. The encoded protein is CAIRGTSGSHEQYF. This chain uses TRBV10-3 with TRBJ2-7, with 14 positions matching TRBD2. The length of the CDR3 is 14 residues. J gave up 5 bases and V 6 bases, and 3 bases lay outside the gene matches. CDR1 is ENHRY and CDR2 is SYGVKD in the germline V gene.

The genes are TRBV28 and TRBJ2-3, with D perhaps TRBD2 (6 bases). V was shortened by 3 bases and J by 4 bases, with 11 bases between the two germline ends. The germline V gene has CDR1 MDHEN and CDR2 SYDVKM. The CDR3 consists of 14 residues. The CDR3 sequence is CASSFNRESDTQYF. CDR3 coding DNA: TGTGCCAGCAGTTTCAATCGGGAGTCAGATACGCAGTATTTT.

This clone was counted a single time. This rearrangement joins TRBV4-3 to TRBJ2-1, with TRBD2 matching over 7 bases. The J segment lost 7 bases and the V segment lost 0 bases, leaving 6 bases of the junction unmatched. Germline V gives CDR1 LGHNA, CDR2 YSLEER. The CDR3 length is 15 residues. CDR3 protein: CASSQDSRGGNEQFF. CDR3 sequence (DNA): TGCGCCAGCAGCCAAGATTCGCGGGGAGGGAATGAGCAGTTCTTC.

The chain couples TRBV7-3 to TRBJ1-1, with a tentative D call TRBD1 (5 bases). The germline V and J ends were trimmed by 3 bases and 4 bases, with 15 bases remaining between them. This CDR3 has 15 residues. Looked up from germline, CDR1 is SGHTA and CDR2 is FQGTGA. This CDR3 reads CASSFGPGGITEAFF. Written as DNA, the CDR3 is TGTGCCAGCAGCTTTGGCCCGGGGGGGATCACTGAAGCTTTCTTT.

The chain uses TRBV6-4 and TRBJ2-5; 9 positions agree with TRBD2. This CDR3 region has 15 residues. The germline V gene encodes CDR1 MRHNA and CDR2 SNTAGT. The V gene end was trimmed by 6 bases and the J gene end by 2 bases; junction bases not matched to a gene: 7. The CDR3 DNA sequence: TGTGCCAGCAGCCCCTTTAGCGGGGGACAAGAGACCCAGTACTTC. This translates into CASSPFSGGQETQYF.

The chain couples TRBV7-9 to TRBJ1-1; weak D call: TRBD1 (6 bases). CDR3 length: 16 residues. In germline, CDR1 is SEHNR, CDR2 FQNEAQ (reference sequence). With 5 bases removed from V and 1 base from J, the gap between germline ends came to 17 bases. The CDR3 region is CASSPETGTGNTEAFF. DNA for the CDR3: TGTGCCAGCAGCCCTGAGACAGGCACCGGGAACACTGAAGCTTTCTTT.

This rearrangement joins TRBV12-5 to TRBJ2-2; 12 bases are shared with TRBD2. J lost 5 bases, V lost 1 base, and 5 bases had no gene match. The CDR3 length is 17 residues. Germline V gives CDR1 LGHNT, CDR2 FRNRAP. The CDR3 sequence: CASGLEELAGGTGELFF. CDR3 in DNA: TGTGCTAGTGGTTTGGAAGAACTAGCGGGGGGAACCGGGGAGCTGTTTTTT.

V and J are TRBV27 and TRBJ2-1; 8 bases match TRBD2. This CDR3 comprises 14 residues. Germline CDR1 MNHEY, CDR2 SMNVEV (reference sequence). V lost 10 bases to trimming and J lost 4 bases; unmatched junction nucleotides: 9. CDR3 bases: TGTGCCACCACCGTAGCGGGACCGTACAATGAGCAGTTCTTC. Translation gives CATTVAGPYNEQFF.

The chain uses TRBV4-2 and TRBJ2-7, with D perhaps TRBD2 (5 bases). Germline assignment: CDR1 LGHNA and CDR2 YNFKEQ. The CDR3 loop spans 13 amino acids. With 0 bases removed from V and 10 bases from J, the gap between germline ends came to 13 bases. The CDR3 reads CASSQDGTEDQYF. The CDR3 coding sequence is TGTGCCAGCAGCCAAGATGGCACGGAGGATCAGTACTTC.

The rearrangement uses TRBV7-9 and TRBJ1-1; no reliable D call. In germline, CDR1 is SEHNR, CDR2 FQNEAQ (reference sequence). The CDR3 length is 15 residues. The ends were cut back, 3 bases at V and 4 bases at J, with 15 bases in the middle. CDR3 loop: CASSFPPEGATEAFF. CDR3 bases: TGTGCCAGCAGCTTCCCTCCAGAGGGCGCCACTGAAGCTTTCTTT.